Reported below is one TCR beta chain. Some clones are missing from TCRdb's copy, which holds only in-frame ones; the method was immunoSEQ multiplex PCR. This table has over a million clones, 98% appearing once. Subsets obtained from CD4+ cells comprised CD45RA+ naive and CD45RA-negative memory cells. These data originate in a study of shared clonotypes between healthy human individuals. About the research overall: CD4 naive cells filled three plates per donor, CD4 memory three, CD8 naive two and CD8 memory one.

The sample taken for sequencing was naive CD4+ T cells sorted from blood. Subset described: CD45RA+ positively selected. This sequence originates from a man under 40 in good health.

CDR3 nucleotides: TGTGCCAGCAGCCCAGGGGGCAGGGGAACAGATACGCAGTATTTT. Translating it yields CASSPGGRGTDTQYF. The V gene is TRBV9, the J gene TRBJ2-3, with 8 bases fitting TRBD1. The CDR3 contains 15 residues. Germline V gene data show CDR1 as SGDLS and CDR2 as YYNGEE. After removal of 4 bases from V and 3 bases from J, the junction contained 7 bases not matched to a gene.